This T cell receptor (beta chain) was sequenced during a study of blood T cell repertoires in COVID-19. About the research overall: Acute and convalescent COVID-19 samples came from the United States, Italy and Spain.

The CDR3 loop spans 17 amino acids. Germline CDR1 is WSHSY and CDR2 is SAAADI. Losses at the gene ends were 7 bases for V and 4 bases for J; bases not matched to a gene: 13. The authors' processing: Amplification with reference gene primers provided the estimates of nucleated cell counts. Sequencing used immunoSEQ multiplex PCR; TCRdb keeps in-frame clones, though not all of them. That table gives V, J and clone size, and the DNA gave D and trimming. Here the sample spans over 250,000 clones, about 87% being singletons. The material sequenced was peripheral blood. This clonotype was obtained from a man aged 55-75 years who had recovered from COVID-19. This chain links TRBV10-2 with TRBJ2-7; 13 bases are shared with TRBD2. The DNA of the CDR3 is TGCGCCAGCATCCTTACTAGCGGGGGGGCCAATGGATACGAGCAGTACTTC. The encoded protein is CASILTSGGANGYEQYF.